This T cell receptor (beta chain) was found in a study of blood T cells in healthy people across ages. This clonotype showed up just a few times. The antigen is not known. Whole-study findings and limits: Conclusively comparing naive with antigen-experienced cells was impossible with unsorted PBMCs.

This CDR3 contains 18 residues. Trimming removed 4 bases from V and 11 bases from J; junction bases left unmatched: 18. The germline CDR1 and CDR2 sequences are LGHNA and YSLEER. PBMCs were isolated at a quantity of at least 6.5 million per sample. A second PCR of roughly 6 to 12 cycles used a sample-barcoded 5' primer and a J-beta primer mix. Each cDNA was tagged by a template-switch adaptor containing 12 random nucleotides. TCRdb re-called the 5' RACE reads with MiXCR, one entry per CDR3 protein. The table includes 1.5 million or so distinct CDR3 sequences, 35% to 45% detected once. The specimen was blood. The receptor was isolated from a woman between 18 and 29 years old in good health. V usage is TRBV4-3 and J usage is TRBJ2-5, with TRBD2 identical over 14 bases. CDR3 sequence (DNA): TGCGCCAGCAGCCCAGGACTAGCGGGGGGTAAAATCTACAATGAGCAGTACTTC. It codes for CASSPGLAGGKIYNEQYF.